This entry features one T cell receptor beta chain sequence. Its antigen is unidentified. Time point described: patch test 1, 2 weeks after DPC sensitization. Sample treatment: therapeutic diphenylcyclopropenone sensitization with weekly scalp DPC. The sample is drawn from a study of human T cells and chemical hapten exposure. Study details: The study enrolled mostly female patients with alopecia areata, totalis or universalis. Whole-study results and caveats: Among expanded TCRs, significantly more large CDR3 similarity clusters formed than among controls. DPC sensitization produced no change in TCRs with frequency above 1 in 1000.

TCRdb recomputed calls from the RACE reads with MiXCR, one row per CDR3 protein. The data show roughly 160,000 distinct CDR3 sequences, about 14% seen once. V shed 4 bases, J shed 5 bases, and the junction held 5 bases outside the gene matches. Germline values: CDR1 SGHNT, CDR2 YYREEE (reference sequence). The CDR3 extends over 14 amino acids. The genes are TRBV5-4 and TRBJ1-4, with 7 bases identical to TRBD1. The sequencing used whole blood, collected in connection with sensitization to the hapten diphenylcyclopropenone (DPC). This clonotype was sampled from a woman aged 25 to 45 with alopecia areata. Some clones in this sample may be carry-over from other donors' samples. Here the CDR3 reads CASSPGQRNEKLFF. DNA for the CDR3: TGTGCCAGCAGCCCGGGACAGCGAAATGAAAAACTGTTTTTT. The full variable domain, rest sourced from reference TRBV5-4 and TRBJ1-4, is ETGVTQSPTHLIKTRGQQVTLRCSSQSGHNTVSWYQQALGQGPQFIFQYYREEENGRGNFPPRFSGLQFPNYSSELNVNALELDDSALYLCASSPGQRNEKLFFGSGTQLSVL.